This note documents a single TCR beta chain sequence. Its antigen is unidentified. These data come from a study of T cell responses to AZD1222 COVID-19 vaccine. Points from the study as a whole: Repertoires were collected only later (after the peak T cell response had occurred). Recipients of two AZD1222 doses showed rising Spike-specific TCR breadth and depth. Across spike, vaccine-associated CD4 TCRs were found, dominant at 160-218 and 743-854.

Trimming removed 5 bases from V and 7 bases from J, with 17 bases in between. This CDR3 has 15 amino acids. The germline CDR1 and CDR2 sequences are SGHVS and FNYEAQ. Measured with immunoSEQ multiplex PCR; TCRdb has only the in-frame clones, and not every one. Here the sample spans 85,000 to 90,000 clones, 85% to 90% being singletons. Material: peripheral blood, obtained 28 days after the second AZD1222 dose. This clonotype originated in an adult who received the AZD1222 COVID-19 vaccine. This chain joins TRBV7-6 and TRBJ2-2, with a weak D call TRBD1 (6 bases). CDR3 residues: CASSTWTDRNGELFF. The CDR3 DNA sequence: TGTGCCAGCAGCACATGGACAGACCGTAACGGGGAGCTGTTTTTT.